What follows are 9 T cell receptor beta chains derived from one specimen sequenced in a study of T cell repertoires in cytomegalovirus infection. No antigen has been assigned to these receptors. TCRdb re-called the reads through MiXCR, storing one row per CDR3 protein. The sample gives fewer than 950,000 distinct CDR3 sequences, about 30% of which show up once; 9.5% to 15% is in the top ten. The sequencing used cultured CD8+ T cells from PBMCs, collected from culture after CMV antigen stimulation. Every receptor here comes from a human donor in good health (CMV status not recorded). Some clones in this sample may be carry-over from other donors' samples.

The chain carries TRBV14 and TRBJ1-6; D unresolved. Trimming took 4 bases from V and 9 from J, leaving 13 bases between them. This CDR3 comprises 14 residues. CDR1 SGHDN and CDR2 FVKESK come from the germline V gene. The CDR3 DNA sequence: TGTGCCAGCAGCCCGACGGGGAGGAGTTCACCCCTCCACTTT. Its protein is CASSPTGRSSPLHF.

Many counts were recorded for this clonotype. The chain has TRBV28 and TRBJ1-5, with D unresolved. Germline V gives CDR1 MDHEN, CDR2 SYDVKM. V lost 5 bases and J 2 bases, leaving 7 bases between the germline ends. The CDR3 is 13 amino acids. The CDR3 protein is CASSPVRNQPQHF. In nucleotides, the CDR3 is TGTGCCAGCAGTCCAGTCCGCAATCAGCCCCAGCATTTT.

This clonotype was seen only a few times. The J gene is TRBJ2-1, the V gene TRBV28, with D tentatively TRBD2 (7 bases). Germline-derived CDR1 and CDR2 are MDHEN and SYDVKM. V was cut by 6 bases and J by 2 bases, with 14 bases left in between. This CDR3 is 15 amino acids long. In DNA, the CDR3 is TGTGCCAGCAGCCCGCGGGGGCGCGCCTACAATGAGCAGTTCTTC. It is translated as CASSPRGRAYNEQFF.

The table lists this clonotype with a few counts. The chain joins TRBV3-1 to TRBJ1-5; D possibly corresponds to TRBD1 (6 bases). Trimming removed 3 bases at V and 6 bases at J, with 18 bases between. This CDR3 contains 16 residues. CDR1 is LGHDT and CDR2 is YNNKEL in the germline V gene (reference sequence). CDR3: CASSQTRGERGQPQHF. The CDR3 nucleotides read TGTGCCAGCAGCCAGACTAGGGGGGAAAGGGGTCAGCCCCAGCATTTT. The full variable domain, completed using reference TRBV3-1 and TRBJ1-5, is DTAVSQTPKYLVTQMGNDKSIKCEQNLGHDTMYWYKQDSKKFLKIMFSYNNKELIINETVPNRFSPKSPDKAHLNLHINSLELGDSAVYFCASSQTRGERGQPQHFGDGTRLSIL.

This clonotype was picked up a small number of times. The rearrangement joins TRBV7-2 to TRBJ1-6; 8 nucleotides align to TRBD1. Germline CDR1 SGHTA, CDR2 FQGNSA. Losses at the gene ends were 1 base for V and 10 bases for J; bases not matched to a gene: 9. The CDR3 has 16 residues. CDR3 loop: CASSLEDREIESPLHF. DNA for the CDR3: TGTGCCAGCAGCTTAGAGGACAGGGAAATAGAATCACCCCTCCACTTT.

V usage is TRBV7-2 and J usage is TRBJ2-7; tentatively, D is TRBD2 (7 bases). V lost 1 base to trimming and J lost 3 bases, with 13 bases between them. This CDR3 contains 15 residues. Germline-derived CDR1 and CDR2 are SGHTA and FQGNSA. In DNA form, the CDR3 reads TGTGCCAGCAGCTTAGACGGGGGGCTGGACTACGAGCAGTACGTC. Translated: CASSLDGGLDYEQYV.

This clonotype was picked up many times. The CDR3 DNA is TGTGCCAGCAGTGTCTGGACACTGGAGAACACTGAAGCTTTCTTT. This encodes CASSVWTLENTEAFF. The chain couples TRBV6-1 to TRBJ1-1; possibly TRBD1 for D (5 bases). Germline V gene sequence: CDR1 MNHNS, CDR2 SASEGT. The CDR3 has 15 residues. The germline V and J ends were trimmed by 4 bases and 1 base, with 13 bases remaining between them.

The rearrangement joins TRBV7-6 to TRBJ1-2, with 9 positions matching TRBD1. CDR1 and CDR2 (germline): SGHVS, FNYEAQ. Unmatched junction bases numbered 8, after V lost 5 bases and J lost 4 bases. The CDR3 covers 15 residues. The DNA of the CDR3 is TGTGCCAGCAGCCCCCGGACAGGGGTTGTCTATGGCTACACCTTC. Encoded protein: CASSPRTGVVYGYTF.

The rearrangement links TRBV28 to TRBJ2-3; no firm D call. Germline V CDR1 and CDR2: MDHEN, SYDVKM. The V end was cut by 8 bases, the J end by 1 base, with 19 bases between. The CDR3 loop spans 16 amino acids. The DNA for the CDR3 is TGTGCCAGCGAGCCGCCCCTACATCAGGGCACAGATACGCAGTATTTT. As protein: CASEPPLHQGTDTQYF.